The 22 T cell receptor beta chains in this list originate from one sample, sequenced in a study of blood T cell repertoires in COVID-19. TCRdb keeps only in-frame clones here, not all; method: immunoSEQ multiplex PCR. The data contain about 290,000 clones, about nine tenths of them seen just once; the ten biggest clones take up 1.7%. Input material: PBMCs or T cells enriched from blood (not recorded which). Every receptor here comes from a woman aged 40 to 49 who had recovered from COVID-19.

This clone appeared once. The chain recombines TRBV12-5 with TRBJ1-5; tentatively, D is TRBD1 (6 bases). The CDR3 loop spans 14 amino acids. Trimming stripped 3 bases from V and 8 bases from J, with 14 bases between. Germline CDR1 reads LGHNT; CDR2 reads FRNRAP. CDR3 region: CASGFRTAREPQHF. CDR3 nucleotides: TGTGCTAGTGGTTTCCGGACAGCCCGGGAGCCCCAGCATTTT.

The V gene is TRBV30, the J gene TRBJ1-2; 10 bases match TRBD1. Germline loops: CDR1 GTSNPN, CDR2 SVGIG (reference sequence). This CDR3 has 15 residues. Trimming at V came to 5 bases and at J to 0 bases, leaving 6 bases not matched to a gene. In DNA form, the CDR3 reads TGTGCCTGGCTTGACAGGGGGCTTACTAACTATGGCTACACCTTC. Protein: CAWLDRGLTNYGYTF.

The chain couples TRBV7-2 to TRBJ1-4; TRBD1 matches at 9 bases. The V gene end was trimmed by 1 base and the J gene end by 7 bases; junction bases not matched to a gene: 4. Germline V lookup: CDR1 SGHTA, CDR2 FQGNSA. The CDR3 sequence is 15 residues long. The DNA of the CDR3 is TGTGCCAGCAGCTTAGATCGGACAGGGGTTGAAAAACTGTTTTTT. Translating it yields CASSLDRTGVEKLFF. The full variable domain, with the rest looked up from reference TRBV7-2 and TRBJ1-4, is GAGVSQSPSNKVTEKGKDVELRCDPISGHTALYWYRQSLGQGLEFLIYFQGNSAPDKSGLPSDRFSAERTGGSVSTLTIQRTQQEDSAVYLCASSLDRTGVEKLFFGSGTQLSVL.

The gene calls are TRBV27 and TRBJ2-6; D is ambiguous. Trimming removed 7 bases from V and 1 base from J, with 20 bases in between. CDR1 is MNHEY and CDR2 is SMNVEV in the germline V gene (reference sequence). The CDR3 runs to 18 residues. The CDR3 reads CASKQDHRILSGANVLTF. CDR3 in DNA: TGTGCCAGCAAGCAGGATCATCGAATTCTTTCTGGGGCCAACGTCCTGACTTTC.

The chain recombines TRBV19 with TRBJ2-3, with a tentative D call TRBD2 (5 bases). The ends were cut back, 4 bases at V and 1 base at J, with 15 bases in the middle. Per germline, CDR1 LNHDA and CDR2 SQIVND (reference sequence). There are 16 residues in the CDR3. CDR3 nucleotides: TGTGCCAGTAGTAGAGCTTTTATCGGGGGCACAGATACGCAGTATTTT. This gives the protein CASSRAFIGGTDTQYF. Filled out from reference TRBV19 and TRBJ2-3, the complete variable domain reads DGGITQSPKYLFRKEGQNVTLSCEQNLNHDAMYWYRQDPGQGLRLIYYSQIVNDFQKGDIAEGYSVSREKKESFPLTVTSAQKNPTAFYLCASSRAFIGGTDTQYFGPGTRLTVL.

The chain carries TRBV7-2 and TRBJ1-2; a weak D match, TRBD1 (5 bases). Germline values: CDR1 SGHTA, CDR2 FQGNSA. The CDR3 sequence is 15 residues long. The V end was cut by 5 bases, the J end by 6 bases, with 19 bases between. The CDR3 here is CASSLVRVWGHGYTF. CDR3 nucleotides: TGTGCCAGCAGCCTAGTCCGAGTATGGGGCCATGGCTACACCTTC.

The CDR3 nucleotides read TGCGCCAGCAGCCAAGAGAGGACGGACTACTCCTACAATGAGCAGTTCTTC. It translates to CASSQERTDYSYNEQFF. The chain combines TRBV4-3 with TRBJ2-1; TRBD2 might be the D (6 bases). Germline V gene data show CDR1 as LGHNA and CDR2 as YSLEER. Between the trimmed V and J ends, which lost 0 bases and 0 bases, there was a span of 12 bases. This CDR3 spans 17 amino acids.

This clone was observed a single time. In DNA, the CDR3 is TGTGCCAGCTCGAGCCCCACTAGCCTCAACACCGGGGAGCTGTTTTTT. Translated: CASSSPTSLNTGELFF. The chain combines TRBV5-6 with TRBJ2-2; TRBD2 is a possible D gene (6 bases). V gave up 7 bases and J gave up 2 bases, with 18 bases separating them. CDR3 size: 16 residues. CDR1 and CDR2 (germline): SGHDT, YYEEEE.

The rearrangement uses TRBV18 and TRBJ1-5; 8 positions agree with TRBD1. Unmatched junction bases numbered 10, after V lost 6 bases and J lost 9 bases. The CDR3 loop spans 14 amino acids. Germline V gives CDR1 KGHSH, CDR2 LQKENI. The CDR3 DNA reads as TGTGCCAGCTCGTCGGACAGGGCGCGGGGGCCCCAGCATTTT. Translated, it gives CASSSDRARGPQHF.

The V call is TRBV27, the J call TRBJ1-5; 11 positions match TRBD1. The ends lost 5 bases at V and 6 bases at J; junction bases unmatched: 9. Germline V gene lookup returns CDR1 MNHEY and CDR2 SMNVEV (reference sequence). This CDR3 is 16 amino acids long. This chain's CDR3 is CASSPVDRGLSQPQHF. DNA for the CDR3: TGTGCCAGCAGTCCCGTGGACAGGGGGCTTAGTCAGCCCCAGCATTTT.

The genes are TRBV5-1 and TRBJ2-1; 9 bases fit TRBD2. This CDR3 contains 16 residues. V lost 3 bases, J lost 8 bases, and 12 bases stayed unmatched. Germline CDR1 SGHRS, CDR2 YFSETQ. The CDR3 DNA reads TGCGCCAGCAGCTCGAGGATAGCGGGGGTCGGAGATGAGCAGTTCTTC. Amino acid sequence: CASSSRIAGVGDEQFF.

The count of this clone is one. The rearrangement uses TRBV2 and TRBJ1-2; a possible D gene is TRBD1 (6 bases). Trimming pared 2 bases from V and 8 bases from J, leaving 18 bases between. CDR1 is SNHLY and CDR2 is FYNNEI in the germline V gene. CDR3 length equals 15 residues. The CDR3 coding sequence is TGTGCCAGCAGTGAACAGGGGACCGAGCTATGGGGCTACACCTTC. Protein: CASSEQGTELWGYTF. Supplemented by reference TRBV2 and TRBJ1-2, the full variable domain reads EPEVTQTPSHQVTQMGQEVILRCVPISNHLYFYWYRQILGQKVEFLVSFYNNEISEKSEIFDDQFSVERPDGSNFTLKIRSTKLEDSAMYFCASSEQGTELWGYTFGSGTRLTVV.

The V gene is TRBV9, the J gene TRBJ1-1, with D hard to call. V gave up 0 bases and J gave up 4 bases, with 10 bases separating them. CDR1 SGDLS and CDR2 YYNGEE come from the germline V gene. The CDR3 runs to 14 residues. CDR3: CASSVGAGLTEAFF. DNA for the CDR3: TGTGCCAGCAGCGTAGGGGCTGGGCTCACTGAAGCTTTCTTT.

The V call is TRBV30, the J call TRBJ2-7, with a possible D match to TRBD2 (5 bases). This CDR3 is 11 amino acids long. Looked up from germline, CDR1 is GTSNPN and CDR2 is SVGIG (reference sequence). The V gene lost 2 bases and the J gene lost 7 bases, with 9 bases spanning the gap. This CDR3 reads CAWSFGGEQYF. The CDR3 nucleotides are TGTGCCTGGAGTTTCGGCGGGGAGCAGTACTTC.

The chain is built from TRBV25-1 and TRBJ1-1; D call uncertain. V dropped 2 bases and J dropped 0 bases, with 7 bases sitting between them. This CDR3 comprises 14 residues. Germline assignment: CDR1 MGHDK and CDR2 SYGVNS. The DNA of the CDR3 is TGTGCCAGCAGTGAACTTAAAATGAACACTGAAGCTTTCTTT. As protein: CASSELKMNTEAFF.

The rearrangement links TRBV9 to TRBJ2-7, with 12 bases fitting TRBD2. Trimming cost V 3 bases and J 7 bases; bases outside gene matches: 17. The CDR3 runs 18 residues. CDR1 and CDR2 (germline): SGDLS, YYNGEE. The CDR3 DNA reads as TGTGCCAGCAGCGCCTCCGCTGTTCTAGCGGGAGGGGCCGAAGAGCAGTACTTC. Protein: CASSASAVLAGGAEEQYF.

The chain is built from TRBV20-1 and TRBJ1-2; D may be TRBD1 (6 bases). CDR1 is DFQATT, CDR2 SNEGSKA, per germline (reference sequence). Trimming left V 3 bases short and J 6 bases short, with 17 bases between. This CDR3 has 14 residues. The CDR3 spells CSASRQGLGNGYTF. In DNA, the CDR3 is TGCAGTGCTAGTAGGCAGGGGCTTGGGAATGGCTACACCTTC.

The chain couples TRBV14 to TRBJ2-1; D perhaps matches TRBD1 (6 bases). Germline V gene sequence: CDR1 SGHDN, CDR2 FVKESK. The CDR3 extends over 14 amino acids. Trimming removed 4 bases from V and 0 bases from J, with 7 bases in between. The CDR3 here is CASSLDSSYNEQFF. CDR3 DNA sequence: TGTGCCAGCAGCCTGGACAGCTCCTACAATGAGCAGTTCTTC. Variable domain in full (rest from reference TRBV14 and TRBJ2-1): EAGVTQFPSHSVIEKGQTVTLRCDPISGHDNLYWYRRVMGKEIKFLLHFVKESKQDESGMPNNRFLAERTGGTYSTLKVQPAELEDSGVYFCASSLDSSYNEQFFGPGTRLTVL.

This clone was observed a single time. CDR3 in amino acids: CASSVTRGRTDTQYF. The CDR3 DNA is TGTGCCAGCAGCGTAACAAGGGGGCGAACAGATACGCAGTATTTT. The chain joins TRBV9 to TRBJ2-3; 7 bases match TRBD1. CDR3 size: 15 residues. J was trimmed by 3 bases and V by 1 base; bases with no gene match: 5. Germline-derived CDR1 and CDR2 are SGDLS and YYNGEE.

The chain joins TRBV3-1 (or the pseudogene TRBV3-2) to TRBJ2-5; possible D gene TRBD2, 6 bases. V shed 7 bases and J shed 0 bases, with 12 bases lying between them. Germline CDR1 LGHDT, CDR2 YNNKEL (reference sequence). This CDR3 contains 14 residues. This chain's CDR3 is CASTDWDYQETQYF. The CDR3 nucleotides are TGTGCCAGCACCGATTGGGACTACCAAGAGACCCAGTACTTC.

This sequence joins TRBV10-2 and TRBJ2-7, with D maybe TRBD2 (5 bases). V was shortened by 8 bases and J by 1 base, with 6 bases between the two germline ends. Germline V CDR1 and CDR2: WSHSY, SAAADI. The length of the CDR3 is 11 residues. CDR3 amino acids: CASRGSYEQYF. CDR3 DNA sequence: TGCGCCAGCCGGGGTTCCTACGAGCAGTACTTC.

This chain joins TRBV30 and TRBJ1-1, with D tentatively TRBD1 (5 bases). The CDR3 covers 13 residues. Between the trimmed V and J ends, which lost 4 bases and 4 bases, there was a span of 13 bases. Germline lookup yields CDR1 GTSNPN and CDR2 SVGIG (reference sequence). This chain's CDR3 is CAWTSQGITEAFF. CDR3 bases: TGTGCCTGGACGAGCCAGGGAATCACTGAAGCTTTCTTT. Filled out from reference TRBV30 and TRBJ1-1, the complete variable domain reads SQTIHQWPATLVQPVGSPLSLECTVEGTSNPNLYWYRQAAGRGLQLLFYSVGIGQISSEVPQNLSASRPQDRQFILSSKKLLLSDSGFYLCAWTSQGITEAFFGQGTRLTVV.